This T cell receptor beta chain originates from a study of human T cells and chemical hapten exposure (dated by TCRdb to about 2021). For context, the study as a whole: For sensitization, 2% DPC in acetone was applied to a 2 cm by 2 cm area of upper inner arm skin. Libraries were pooled for sequencing, and variation in per-sample TCR yields was attributed mainly to small differences in library volumes within the pool. The study tracked peripheral blood TCR repertoire changes in vivo during primary and secondary sensitization to the hapten diphenylcyclopropenone (DPC) in alopecia patients. Most of the patients in the cohort were female, and the cohort covered alopecia areata with under or over 50% scalp involvement, alopecia totalis and alopecia universalis. Patch tests used Finn chambers with 0.01% DPC on the upper back, scored after 6 days by International Contact Dermatitis Research Group standards. Around 30 alopecia patients provided blood for TCR sequencing at one to four time points (pre-sensitization, 2, 6 and 24 weeks). Blood samples were taken from patients before sensitization (week 0) and at 2, 6 and about 24 weeks after DPC sensitization. Throughout the study period of roughly 24 weeks, patients also received therapeutic DPC doses to the scalp every week. General conclusions and limits of the study: After repeated subsampling, the strength of the expansion versus patch-test correlation and the threshold at which it became significant changed. The number of TCRs above 1 in 1000 frequency did not change with DPC sensitization; there was no evidence of global repertoire structure alterations. Expanded TCRs formed significantly more large CDR3 similarity clusters than pre-sensitization or healthy control sets, consistent with antigen-driven responses. Patch test score was positively correlated with the number of PT1 expanded TCRs, with significance at thresholds 8, 16 and 32 but not at 4. Alopecia, a presumed autoimmune disease, was present in all patients, so the immune response of the patients might differ from that of healthy individuals.

The CDR3 goes from the cysteine to the phenylalanine over 15 residues. This entry keeps only the CDR3 DNA: 45 bases, framed from base 1. From a lookup of the germline V gene, CDR1 and CDR2 are SQVTM and ANQGSEA. V lost 4 bases and J lost 0 bases; the stretch between them is 14 bases long. The library came from RACE. The instrument given in TCRdb is NextSeq 500. Library preparation attached unique molecular identifiers to individual cDNA molecules for quantitative, reproducible TCR counting. From each blood RNA sample, both TCR alpha and TCR beta chains were sequenced. As for how the authors treated the data: A median of approximately 100,000 TCRs per sample was observed, with a range of about 23,224 to 700,000. The Decombinator software suite was used to annotate the V, J and CDR3 of the TCR reads. For the PS versus PT1 abundance plots, all samples were subsampled to the same number of TCRs (28,000). Expanded TCRs were defined as absent before sensitization and observed at least eight times at the 2-week time point. Using fastp at Q25 and MiXCR, TCRdb reprocessed the public reads and kept productive beta chains. Identical CDR3 proteins give one entry, which carries the most common genes and DNA. The V and J calls reflect TCRdb's pipeline rather than the authors' work. This sample lists 300,000 to 450,000 distinct CDR3 sequences; around 5.5% were detected once. 2% to 3% of the sample belongs to the ten largest clones.

The sample's time point label, in plain terms: pre-sensitization, week 0. In the paper's terms, the treatment or condition label means: therapeutic diphenylcyclopropenone sensitization with weekly scalp DPC. At each patch-test visit, blood was drawn before the patch test was applied. Patients were considered eligible if aged 18 to 70, diagnosed with alopecia and deemed suitable for DPC therapy, and patients were excluded if pregnant. Total RNA was extracted from unfractionated whole blood that had been collected in Tempus Blood RNA tubes. This clonotype occurred many times. The antigen it recognizes is unknown. No per-base quality is available; no much larger clone lies one base away.

Rearrangement joined TRBV29-1 to TRBJ2-3; the D gene is possibly TRBD1 or TRBD2, with 5 bases matching each. The sequence came from a woman in her forties or fifties with alopecia areata. Some clones in this sample may be carry-over from other donors' samples. Source: whole blood, taken in connection with sensitization to the hapten diphenylcyclopropenone (DPC). The DNA is TGCAGCGTTGGTACCGGGGCCTATAGCACAGATACGCAGTATTTT. Its translation reads: CSVGTGAYSTDTQYF.